The next 16 T cell receptor beta chains were all read from a single sample in a study of shared clonotypes between healthy human individuals. CD45RO negativity and positive selection for CCR7 defined naive CD8 cells, a population that excluded terminally differentiated effector memory CD45RA+ cells. Sequencing used immunoSEQ multiplex PCR; TCRdb keeps in-frame clones, though not all of them. The profile shows roughly 850,000 clones, around 96% of them singletons. Sequenced input: naive CD8+ T cells sorted from blood. The receptors derive from a man younger than 45 in good health.

This clone appeared a few times. The chain is built from TRBV5-1 and TRBJ2-7, with TRBD1 identical over 9 bases. Germline V gene sequence: CDR1 SGHRS, CDR2 YFSETQ. This CDR3 is built from 15 residues. Germline trimming cut 3 bases from V and 2 bases from J; bases unmatched to any gene: 6. CDR3 region: CASSSTGTGTYEQYF. The DNA for the CDR3 is TGCGCCAGCAGCTCCACCGGGACAGGGACCTACGAGCAGTACTTC.

About this clone: The junction differs from germline at one of its ends, possibly a read error. The chain links TRBV2 to TRBJ2-1, with a tentative D call TRBD1 (8 bases). CDR1 is SNHLY, CDR2 FYNNEI, per germline. CDR3 length: 17 amino acids. CDR3 region: CAGRGLAERSSYNEQFF. For the CDR3, the DNA is TGTGCCGGCAGGGGGCTAGCGGAGAGAAGCTCCTACAATGAGCAGTTCTTC.

The chain uses TRBV28 and TRBJ2-2; D is uncertain. V was pared by 3 bases and J by 1 base, with 9 bases between. The CDR3 length is 15 residues. CDR1 is MDHEN and CDR2 is SYDVKM in the germline V gene. CDR3 sequence (DNA): TGTGCCAGCAGTTTCACAAACAGGAACACCGGGGAGCTGTTTTTT. Its protein product is CASSFTNRNTGELFF.

The rearrangement links TRBV13 to TRBJ2-7; the match to TRBD2 covers 8 bases. Germline loops: CDR1 PRHDT, CDR2 FYEKMQ (reference sequence). This CDR3 has 17 amino acids. The ends lost 4 bases at V and 4 bases at J; junction bases unmatched: 15. The CDR3 DNA is TGTGCCAGCAGCTCTCCATCAGCGGGAGAGGGATCGTACGAGCAGTACTTC. Protein sequence: CASSSPSAGEGSYEQYF.

The V call is TRBV29-1, the J call TRBJ2-7; 11 bases match TRBD2. The length of the CDR3 is 14 residues. After removal of 7 bases from V and 6 bases from J, the junction contained 11 bases not matched to a gene. The germline V gene has CDR1 SQVTM and CDR2 ANQGSEA. DNA of the CDR3: TGCAGCGCCAACTTACTAGCGGGAGAGGTCGAGCAGTACTTC. Translating it yields CSANLLAGEVEQYF.

The chain carries TRBV9 and TRBJ1-2; 11 bases match TRBD1. This CDR3 region has 14 residues. Germline values: CDR1 SGDLS, CDR2 YYNGEE. Trimming cost V 8 bases and J 4 bases; bases outside gene matches: 7. The CDR3 DNA sequence: TGTGCCAGTGGGGACAGGGGGGCGTTCTATGGCTACACCTTC. It codes for CASGDRGAFYGYTF.

The V call is TRBV7-9, the J call TRBJ2-1, with D perhaps TRBD2 (5 bases). The germline gives CDR1 SEHNR, CDR2 FQNEAQ (reference sequence). This CDR3 has 16 amino acids. V lost 1 base to trimming and J lost 8 bases, with 18 bases between them. The CDR3 region is CASSLVASEGADEQFF. In DNA form, the CDR3 reads TGTGCCAGCAGCTTAGTTGCGAGCGAAGGAGCGGATGAGCAGTTCTTC.

V is TRBV28 and J is TRBJ2-1; a possible D gene is TRBD1 (6 bases). Per germline, CDR1 MDHEN and CDR2 SYDVKM. The CDR3 sequence is 12 residues long. Trimming stripped 3 bases from V and 9 bases from J, with 9 bases between. The CDR3 is CASSFTGLEQFF. CDR3 bases: TGTGCCAGCAGTTTCACAGGGCTTGAGCAGTTCTTC.

The chain's CDR3 is CASSRVGDSYEQYF. The CDR3 DNA is TGTGCCAGCAGCAGGGTAGGGGACTCCTACGAGCAGTACTTC. V usage is TRBV2 and J usage is TRBJ2-7; a weak D match, TRBD1 (5 bases). The germline V and J ends were trimmed by 6 bases and 0 bases, with 12 bases remaining between them. The CDR3 is made up of 14 amino acids. Per the germline V gene, CDR1 is SNHLY and CDR2 is FYNNEI.

The chain joins TRBV18 to TRBJ2-5, with TRBD1 matching over 7 bases. CDR1 and CDR2 (germline): KGHSH, LQKENI. CDR3 length equals 14 residues. Trimming removed 4 bases from V and 5 bases from J; junction bases left unmatched: 7. CDR3 bases: TGTGCCAGCTCACGAAGACAGGGCCAGGAGACCCAGTACTTC. It encodes CASSRRQGQETQYF.

The V gene is TRBV7-2, the J gene TRBJ2-2; TRBD2 matches 13 bases. Germline V CDR1 and CDR2: SGHTA, FQGNSA. Trimming took 4 bases from V and 3 from J; bases not matched to a gene: 8. The length of the CDR3 is 18 residues. CDR3 sequence (DNA): TGTGCCAGCAGCTACTCGGCGGGACTAGCGGGACACACCGGGGAGCTGTTTTTT. Amino acid sequence: CASSYSAGLAGHTGELFF. Together with reference TRBV7-2 and TRBJ2-2, the CDR3 gives the full variable domain: GAGVSQSPSNKVTEKGKDVELRCDPISGHTALYWYRQSLGQGLEFLIYFQGNSAPDKSGLPSDRFSAERTGGSVSTLTIQRTQQEDSAVYLCASSYSAGLAGHTGELFFGEGSRLTVL.

The chain joins TRBV27 to TRBJ2-7, with D uncertain. Germline loops: CDR1 MNHEY, CDR2 SMNVEV (reference sequence). Trimming stripped 5 bases from V and 0 bases from J, with 11 bases between. This CDR3 contains 14 residues. The CDR3 protein is CASSAFGGSYEQYF. DNA of the CDR3: TGTGCCAGCAGTGCATTTGGCGGCTCCTACGAGCAGTACTTC.

J is TRBJ2-5 and V is TRBV5-6; 10 bases are a match to TRBD1. V trimming: 2 bases; J trimming: 0 bases; junction bases outside the gene matches: 10. Germline V lookup: CDR1 SGHDT, CDR2 YYEEEE. The CDR3 spans 18 residues. In DNA form, the CDR3 reads TGTGCCAGCAGCTTCATCCCCGGGACAGGGGCGTACCAAGAGACCCAGTACTTC. Its translation is CASSFIPGTGAYQETQYF.

The chain combines TRBV19 with TRBJ2-5; 7 bases line up with TRBD1. With 3 bases clipped from V and 2 bases from J, the junction kept 6 bases outside the gene matches. This CDR3 has 15 residues. The germline V gene has CDR1 LNHDA and CDR2 SQIVND (reference sequence). The CDR3 is CASSIADRFQETQYF. CDR3 bases: TGTGCCAGTAGTATCGCGGACAGGTTTCAAGAGACCCAGTACTTC.

As to this clone: Other DNA sequences within the sample encode an identical CDR3. The CDR3 DNA is TGCGCCAGCAGCTTGGGGGTAGCGGGGTCCTACGAGCAGTACTTC. This codes for CASSLGVAGSYEQYF. The J gene is TRBJ2-7, the V gene TRBV5-1; 8 nucleotides line up with TRBD2. The CDR3 spans 15 residues. Trimming at V came to 0 bases and at J to 1 base, leaving 3 bases not matched to a gene. Germline CDR1 and CDR2: SGHRS and YFSETQ.

The sample holds one count of this clone. The chain uses TRBV9 and TRBJ2-7; the match to TRBD1 covers 8 bases. The CDR3 has 14 amino acids. Trimming cost V 4 bases and J 3 bases; bases outside gene matches: 6. Germline-derived CDR1 and CDR2 are SGDLS and YYNGEE. CDR3 region: CASSPRTGNYEQYF. The CDR3, as DNA: TGTGCCAGCAGCCCAAGGACAGGGAACTACGAGCAGTACTTC.